This TCR beta chain emerged from a study of cytomegalovirus exposure and HLA in healthy donors. Measured with immunoSEQ multiplex PCR; TCRdb has only the in-frame clones, and not every one. The profile shows about 360,000 clones, about nine tenths of them singletons. This CDR3 region has 12 residues. From germline, CDR1 is MNHEY and CDR2 SVGAGI. Trimming took 6 bases from V and 4 from J; bases not matched to a gene: 2. The sample consisted of PBMCs. The chain couples TRBV6-5 to TRBJ1-1; 7 nucleotides align to TRBD1. This receptor was identified in a woman under 30 in good health and CMV-seronegative. The CDR3 sequence: CASRQGSTEAFF. The CDR3 nucleotides read TGTGCCAGCAGACAGGGGAGCACTGAAGCTTTCTTT.